This T cell receptor (beta chain) was sequenced for a study of memory CD4+ T cells and cytomegalovirus serostatus. Overall study context: Of the healthy Belgian adults, fewer than 10 were CMV seropositive and 24 seronegative. Notes on the study in general: CMV serostatus prediction reached median AUC about 0.95, or 0.9 with US-trained model.

The sort gate was single viable CD3+CD4+CD8-CD45RO+ cells for memory CD4+ T cells. Positive selection with CD4 microbeads enriched total CD4+ T cells. The germline CDR1 and CDR2 sequences are GTSNPN and SVGIG (reference sequence). Germline trimming cut 4 bases from V and 8 bases from J; bases unmatched to any gene: 11. The CDR3 is 15 residues long. The data were produced by immunoSEQ multiplex PCR, yet TCRdb's version contains in-frame clones alone and is incomplete. The data show about 58,000 clones, 82% seen once. A remark on this clone: The antigen is undetermined.

Input material: memory CD4+ T cells from blood. This receptor was identified in an adult in good health and CMV-seronegative. Some clones in this sample may be carry-over from other donors' samples. The chain carries TRBV30 and TRBJ1-6; 7 bases align to TRBD1. The CDR3 region has the DNA TGTGCCTGGACCACAGGGCAGGGGGGGTATTCACCCCTCCACTTT. Its translation is CAWTTGQGGYSPLHF.